Sequencing of this TCR beta chain was carried out in a study of shared clonotypes between healthy human individuals. The authors split each subset's genomic DNA evenly across several immunoSEQ plates. Produced via immunoSEQ multiplex PCR; TCRdb's table is partial and in-frame only. In the table there are around 980,000 clones, around three quarters of which are singletons. This clone is a singleton in its sample. Its antigen remains unidentified. Study results and limitations: Across a handful of donors, naive CD4 shared around 5.4%, naive CD8 under 4%, memory CD4 more than 2%, memory CD8 about 0.4%.

The V end was cut by 5 bases, the J end by 1 base, with 9 bases between. Germline CDR1 is MDHEN and CDR2 is SYDVKM. The CDR3 contains 15 residues. The material sequenced was memory CD4+ T cells from PBMCs. Subset in this sample: CD45RA-negative fraction. This sequence originates from a young man in good health. Some clones in this sample may be carry-over from other donors' samples. The rearrangement links TRBV28 to TRBJ2-6; the D gene is possibly TRBD1 (5 bases). The chain's CDR3 is CASSGRGSGANVLTF. For the CDR3, the DNA is TGTGCCAGCAGTGGTAGGGGTTCTGGGGCCAACGTCCTGACTTTC.